These 20 T cell receptor beta chains originate from one sample sequenced in a study of T cell repertoires in cytomegalovirus infection. Each CDR3 protein gets one entry after TCRdb re-called the reads with MiXCR. The repertoire holds more than 85,000 distinct CDR3 sequences, with 20% to 30% as singletons. The sample comprised CD8+ T cells from PBMCs. These TCRs come from a human donor in good health (CMV status not recorded). Some clones in this sample may be carry-over from other donors' samples.

The V gene is TRBV27, the J gene TRBJ2-1, with 9 bases lining up with TRBD2. V dropped 2 bases and J dropped 9; count of bases not matched to a gene: 8. Germline CDR1 MNHEY, CDR2 SMNVEV (reference sequence). The CDR3 sequence is 15 residues long. As DNA, the CDR3 is TGTGCCAGCAGTTTAGCGGGGAGCGGGAGGAGTGAGCAGTTCTTC. Amino acid sequence: CASSLAGSGRSEQFF.

This clonotype was counted between two and nine times. The chain links TRBV7-3 to TRBJ2-1; possibly TRBD1 or TRBD2 for D (6 bases each). Trimming removed 1 base from V and 7 bases from J, with 17 bases in between. The length of the CDR3 is 16 residues. Germline V gene lookup returns CDR1 SGHTA and CDR2 FQGTGA. CDR3 coding DNA: TGTGCCAGCAGCTTAATGGGATCCGTAGGGGGGAATGAGCAGTTCTTC. It translates to CASSLMGSVGGNEQFF.

In its sample, this clonotype was seen a few times. The chain recombines TRBV7-6 with TRBJ2-7; no firm D call. Germline assignment: CDR1 SGHVS and CDR2 FNYEAQ. Trimming took off 4 bases at V and 3 bases at J, with 10 bases between the two ends. This CDR3 has 13 residues. CDR3 nucleotides: TGTGCCAGCAGCTATGGGGTGGGCTACGAGCAGTACTTC. This codes for CASSYGVGYEQYF.

The table lists this clonotype with a few counts. The chain recombines TRBV11-2 with TRBJ2-1, with a possible D match to TRBD2 (6 bases). CDR1 is SGHAT and CDR2 is FQNNGV in the germline V gene. The CDR3 is made up of 16 amino acids. With 1 base removed from V and 0 bases from J, the gap between germline ends came to 10 bases. CDR3 DNA sequence: TGTGCCAGCAGCTTAGTTTTGGGGGGCTCCTACAATGAGCAGTTCTTC. The encoded protein is CASSLVLGGSYNEQFF.

This clonotype was counted at least ten times. V and J are TRBV28 and TRBJ1-1; possible D gene TRBD1, 5 bases. Deletions cut 3 bases from V and 10 bases from J, with 9 bases between. This CDR3 is built from 11 residues. CDR1 and CDR2 from the germline V gene are MDHEN and SYDVKM. CDR3 region: CASSLGQAAFF. The CDR3, as DNA: TGTGCCAGCAGTTTGGGGCAGGCAGCTTTCTTT.

Ten or more counts support this clonotype. The gene calls are TRBV7-9 and TRBJ1-1; no clear D. V dropped 5 bases and J dropped 2 bases, with 15 bases sitting between them. Germline V gives CDR1 SEHNR, CDR2 FQNEAQ (reference sequence). This CDR3 spans 15 amino acids. The chain's CDR3 is CASSPPGVGNTEAFF. The CDR3 nucleotides read TGTGCCAGCAGCCCCCCTGGGGTCGGAAACACTGAAGCTTTCTTT.

Points on this clonotype: A much larger clonotype is one base distant, so this may be a read error. This chain connects TRBV28 to TRBJ2-4; maybe TRBD1 (6 bases). This CDR3 has 20 residues. Looked up from germline, CDR1 is MDHEN and CDR2 is SYDVKM. The ends were cut back, 8 bases at V and 0 bases at J, with 29 bases in the middle. Here the CDR3 DNA reads TGTGCCAGCGCCTCTCATCCTCGGGACATTTTTTATCAAGCCAAAAACATTCAGTACTTC. Translating it yields CASASHPRDIFYQAKNIQYF.

This clonotype was seen more than once but under ten times. This chain uses TRBV6-2 or TRBV6-3 with TRBJ1-1; no firm D call. With 4 bases removed from V and 7 bases from J, the gap between germline ends came to 19 bases. This CDR3 has 15 amino acids. Germline CDR1 and CDR2: MNHEY and SVGEGT. DNA for the CDR3: TGTGCCAGCAGTTTGCTCCAGTGGGCGTACAGTGAAGCTTTCTTT. This gives the protein CASSLLQWAYSEAFF.

This clonotype has at least ten counts. This chain links TRBV5-6 with TRBJ2-1, with 11 bases lining up with TRBD1. J gave up 9 bases and V 4 bases, and 15 bases lay outside the gene matches. This CDR3 is built from 17 residues. From germline, CDR1 is SGHDT and CDR2 YYEEEE. As DNA, the CDR3 is TGTGCCAGCAGCCGCGACGAAGGGGACAGGGGGAAAGGTGAGCAGTTCTTC. This sequence encodes CASSRDEGDRGKGEQFF.

This clonotype has just a few counts. The chain couples TRBV11-2 to TRBJ1-4; D unclear. V shed 5 bases and J shed 0 bases, with 10 bases lying between them. There are 15 residues in the CDR3. The germline V gene encodes CDR1 SGHAT and CDR2 FQNNGV. The CDR3 nucleotides are TGTGCCAGCAGCCCCTCTAGGGCAACTAATGAAAAACTGTTTTTT. Protein product: CASSPSRATNEKLFF.

At least ten counts were recorded for this clonotype. The chain is built from TRBV7-6 and TRBJ2-1; D remains ambiguous. Germline V lookup: CDR1 SGHVS, CDR2 FNYEAQ. Trimming removed 7 bases from V and 1 base from J, with 17 bases in between. The length of the CDR3 is 16 residues. In nucleotides, the CDR3 is TGTGCCAGCACCCTAACAAAGGCGGATTCCTACAATGAGCAGTTCTTC. Translation gives CASTLTKADSYNEQFF.

This clonotype occurred many times. The V gene is TRBV28, the J gene TRBJ2-1; tentative D call: TRBD2 (6 bases). This CDR3 region has 14 residues. Germline V gene lookup returns CDR1 MDHEN and CDR2 SYDVKM. Between the trimmed V and J ends, which lost 3 bases and 8 bases, there was a span of 14 bases. CDR3: CASSFGRRDHEQFF. For the CDR3, the DNA is TGTGCCAGCAGTTTCGGTAGGCGGGATCATGAGCAGTTCTTC.

This clonotype was counted at least ten times. J is TRBJ1-5 and V is TRBV20-1, with D perhaps matching TRBD1 (5 bases). Germline V CDR1 and CDR2: DFQATT, SNEGSKA (reference sequence). The CDR3 consists of 12 residues. CDR3 bases: TGCAGCGCCACAGGCGGCAATCAGCCCCAGCATTTT. Its translation: CSATGGNQPQHF.

J is TRBJ2-7 and V is TRBV23-1, with D tentatively TRBD2 (5 bases). TRBV23-1 is identified as an open reading frame with a role that is uncertain. The germline V and J ends were trimmed by 0 bases and 2 bases, with 11 bases remaining between them. CDR3 size: 15 residues. DNA for the CDR3: TGCGCCAGCAGTCAATCGAGCGACGGGACCTACGAGCAGTACTTC. Protein sequence: CASSQSSDGTYEQYF.

The J gene is TRBJ1-2, the V gene TRBV20-1; unclear D gene. The CDR3 runs to 16 residues. Germline V lookup: CDR1 DFQATT, CDR2 SNEGSKA (reference sequence). Trimming cost V 3 bases and J 2 bases, with 19 bases left between them. Here the CDR3 DNA reads TGCAGTGCTAGGGACCCGGCCAGTCTGATGAACTATGGCTACACCTTC. Its protein is CSARDPASLMNYGYTF.

The table lists this clonotype with a few counts. V and J are TRBV30 and TRBJ1-1, with D maybe TRBD1 (5 bases). The germline gives CDR1 GTSNPN, CDR2 SVGIG (reference sequence). V was trimmed by 0 bases and J by 3 bases, leaving 11 bases between them. This CDR3 has 14 residues. DNA of the CDR3: TGTGCCTGGAGTGTACTTGGGACGGACACTGAAGCTTTCTTT. Translating it yields CAWSVLGTDTEAFF. The whole variable domain, filled in from reference TRBV30 and TRBJ1-1, reads SQTIHQWPATLVQPVGSPLSLECTVEGTSNPNLYWYRQAAGRGLQLLFYSVGIGQISSEVPQNLSASRPQDRQFILSSKKLLLSDSGFYLCAWSVLGTDTEAFFGQGTRLTVV.

The CDR3 protein is CASRNSGGDNEQFF. The CDR3 coding sequence is TGTGCCAGCCGGAATAGCGGGGGGGATAATGAGCAGTTCTTC. This chain links TRBV27 with TRBJ2-1; 11 bases match TRBD2. CDR1 MNHEY and CDR2 SMNVEV come from the germline V gene (reference sequence). The J segment lost 7 bases and the V segment lost 8 bases, leaving 7 bases of the junction unmatched. The CDR3 consists of 14 residues.

This clonotype was picked up many times. The chain couples TRBV7-8 to TRBJ1-5; possible D gene TRBD1, 6 bases. Deletions cut 5 bases from V and 3 bases from J, with 17 bases between. CDR3 length: 16 residues. The V gene's germline CDR1 is SGHVS and CDR2 FQNEAQ. In DNA, the CDR3 is TGTGCCAGCAGCCCCGGGACCGCAGGGGTCAATCAGCCCCAGCATTTT. Protein product: CASSPGTAGVNQPQHF. The entire variable domain, with the rest obtained from reference TRBV7-8 and TRBJ1-5, is as follows: GAGVSQSPRYKVAKRGQDVALRCDPISGHVSLFWYQQALGQGPEFLTYFQNEAQLDKSGLPSDRFFAERPEGSVSTLKIQRTQQEDSAVYLCASSPGTAGVNQPQHFGDGTRLSIL.

The table lists this clonotype with many counts. V gene TRBV7-9 combines with J gene TRBJ2-1; 9 positions match TRBD2. The CDR3 is 18 residues long. Germline V gene sequence: CDR1 SEHNR, CDR2 FQNEAQ (reference sequence). Trimming at V came to 1 base and at J to 0 bases, leaving 7 bases not matched to a gene. The CDR3 spells CASSLVGSGSSSYNEQFF. CDR3 nucleotides: TGTGCCAGCAGCTTAGTCGGTAGCGGGAGCAGCTCCTACAATGAGCAGTTCTTC.

This clonotype was recorded at least ten times. The chain links TRBV12-3 or TRBV12-4 to TRBJ2-2, with D possibly matching TRBD2 (6 bases). The CDR3 has 14 residues. V lost 5 bases, J lost 4 bases, and 11 bases lay in between. The CDR3 reads CASSVGGTTGELFF. The CDR3 bases are TGTGCCAGCAGTGTCGGGGGTACCACCGGGGAGCTGTTTTTT.